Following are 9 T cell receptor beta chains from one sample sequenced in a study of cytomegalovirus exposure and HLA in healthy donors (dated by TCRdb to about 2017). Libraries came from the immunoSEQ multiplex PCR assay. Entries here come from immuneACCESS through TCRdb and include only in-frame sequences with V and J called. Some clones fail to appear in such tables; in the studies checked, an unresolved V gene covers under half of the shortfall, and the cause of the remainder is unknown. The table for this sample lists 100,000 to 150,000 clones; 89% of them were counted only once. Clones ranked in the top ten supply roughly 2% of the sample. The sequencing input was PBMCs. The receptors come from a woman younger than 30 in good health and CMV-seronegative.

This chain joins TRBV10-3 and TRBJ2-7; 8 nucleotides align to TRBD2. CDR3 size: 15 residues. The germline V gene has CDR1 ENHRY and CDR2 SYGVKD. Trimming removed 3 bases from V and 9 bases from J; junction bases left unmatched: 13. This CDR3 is CAISELAVPKSRQYF. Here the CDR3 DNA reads TGTGCCATCAGTGAACTAGCGGTCCCGAAAAGCCGGCAGTACTTC.

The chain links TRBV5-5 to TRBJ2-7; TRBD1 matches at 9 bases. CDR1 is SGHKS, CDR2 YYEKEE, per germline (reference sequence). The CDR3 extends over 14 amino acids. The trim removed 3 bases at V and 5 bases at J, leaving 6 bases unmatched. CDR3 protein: CASSWGTGRHEQYF. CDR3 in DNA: TGTGCCAGCAGCTGGGGGACAGGGAGACACGAGCAGTACTTC.

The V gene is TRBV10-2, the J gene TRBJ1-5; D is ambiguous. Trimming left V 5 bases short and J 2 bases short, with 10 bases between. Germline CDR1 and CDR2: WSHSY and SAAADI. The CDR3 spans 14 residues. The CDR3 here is CASSPLGGNQPQHF. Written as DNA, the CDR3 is TGCGCCAGCAGTCCCCTAGGCGGCAATCAGCCCCAGCATTTT.

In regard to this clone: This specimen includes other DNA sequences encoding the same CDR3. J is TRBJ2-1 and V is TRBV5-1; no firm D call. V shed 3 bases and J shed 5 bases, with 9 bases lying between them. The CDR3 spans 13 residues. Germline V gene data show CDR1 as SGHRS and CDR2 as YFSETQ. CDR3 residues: CASSSRVDNEQFF. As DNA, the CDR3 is TGCGCCAGCAGCTCTAGAGTAGACAATGAGCAGTTCTTC.

CDR3 in DNA: TGTGCCAGCACCCGGGACAGTAACTCCTACGAGCAGTACTTC. This sequence encodes CASTRDSNSYEQYF. The chain couples TRBV7-2 to TRBJ2-7, with 7 nucleotides matching TRBD1. The germline CDR1 and CDR2 sequences are SGHTA and FQGNSA. The ends lost 7 bases at V and 0 bases at J; junction bases unmatched: 6. This CDR3 spans 14 amino acids.

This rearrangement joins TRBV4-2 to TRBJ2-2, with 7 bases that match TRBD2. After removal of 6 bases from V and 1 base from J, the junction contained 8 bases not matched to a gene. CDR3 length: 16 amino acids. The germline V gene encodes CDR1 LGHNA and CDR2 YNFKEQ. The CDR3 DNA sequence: TGTGCCAGCAGAGGATCGAGCGGGATGAACACCGGGGAGCTGTTTTTT. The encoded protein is CASRGSSGMNTGELFF.

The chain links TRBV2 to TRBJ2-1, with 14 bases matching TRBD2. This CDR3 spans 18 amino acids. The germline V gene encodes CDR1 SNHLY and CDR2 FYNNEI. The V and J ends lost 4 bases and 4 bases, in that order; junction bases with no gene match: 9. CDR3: CASSGLAGGPSGYNEQFF. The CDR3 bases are TGTGCCAGCAGTGGACTAGCGGGAGGGCCCTCCGGGTACAATGAGCAGTTCTTC.

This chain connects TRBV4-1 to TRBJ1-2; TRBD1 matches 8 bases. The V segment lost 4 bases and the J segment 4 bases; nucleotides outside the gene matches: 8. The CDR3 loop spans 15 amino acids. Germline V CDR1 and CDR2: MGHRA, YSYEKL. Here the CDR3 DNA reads TGCGCCAGCAGCCCCCGACAGGGGAGATCCTATGGCTACACCTTC. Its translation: CASSPRQGRSYGYTF.

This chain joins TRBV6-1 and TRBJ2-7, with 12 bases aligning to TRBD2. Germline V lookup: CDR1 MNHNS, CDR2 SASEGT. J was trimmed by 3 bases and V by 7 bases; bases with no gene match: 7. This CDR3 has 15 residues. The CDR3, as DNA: TGTGCCAGCATGTTGACTAGCGGGAGCGTCTACGAGCAGTACTTC. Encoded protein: CASMLTSGSVYEQYF.